This TCR beta chain emerged from a study of CD8+ T cells in alopecia areata. Findings of the study overall: Relative to mice, TCR sharing across patients was less clear, a difference possibly HLA-related.

In its sample, this clone was seen a few times. Its antigen is unidentified. cDNA reverse transcribed from extracted RNA served as the sequencing template. Measured with immunoSEQ multiplex PCR; TCRdb has only the in-frame clones, and not every one. The table includes about 140,000 clones, about 86% detected once. The germline gives CDR1 SGHRS, CDR2 YFSETQ. The CDR3 extends over 15 amino acids. Germline trimming cut 3 bases from V and 2 bases from J; bases unmatched to any gene: 7. The sample's treatment: oral pan-JAK inhibitor, 5-10 mg twice daily. Sequencing was performed on CD8+ T cells sorted from blood, taken at week 4, from a patient treated with tofacitinib. The sequence was obtained from a human donor with alopecia areata. This chain joins TRBV5-1 and TRBJ2-5; TRBD1 matches at 7 bases. The CDR3 nucleotides read TGCGCCAGCAGCTCTACTGGGACAGTACAAGAGACCCAGTACTTC. It specifies CASSSTGTVQETQYF.